These 3 T cell receptor beta chains share one sample of origin, sequenced in a study of T cell responses to AZD1222 COVID-19 vaccine (dated by TCRdb to the early 2020s). Taken with the paper, the label for time point translates to: baseline before first vaccination. Libraries were built with the immunoSEQ multiplex PCR assay. TCRdb took this table from immuneACCESS and kept in-frame rearrangements with V and J called. Such tables lack part of the clones; where checked against another copy, unresolved V genes explain under half of the gap, and the rest is unexplained. This sample lists 140,000 to 150,000 clones; about 90% were detected once. In total, the top ten clones hold approximately 5.2% of the sample. Sequences were derived from peripheral blood, sampled on day 0 of AZD1222 vaccination. Every receptor here comes from an adult in good health.

The gene calls are TRBV4-1 and TRBJ1-2, with 9 nucleotides matching TRBD1. From germline, CDR1 is MGHRA and CDR2 YSYEKL. Trimming cost V 1 base and J 6 bases; bases outside gene matches: 6. CDR3 size: 15 residues. CDR3: CASSQGDREGDGYTF. In DNA, the CDR3 is TGCGCCAGCAGCCAAGGGGACAGGGAGGGGGATGGCTACACCTTC.

The rearrangement uses TRBV5-1 and TRBJ2-5; TRBD2 matches at 10 bases. The CDR3 totals 15 residues. The germline V gene has CDR1 SGHRS and CDR2 YFSETQ. V dropped 0 bases and J dropped 2; count of bases not matched to a gene: 1. The CDR3 DNA is TGCGCCAGCAGCTTGGAACTAGCGGGACAAGAGACCCAGTACTTC. Protein product: CASSLELAGQETQYF.

The V gene is TRBV12-3 or TRBV12-4, the J gene TRBJ2-1; no clear D. V lost 3 bases to trimming and J lost 7 bases, with 10 bases between them. The length of the CDR3 is 13 residues. The CDR3 bases are TGTGCCAGCAGTTTTTCTGGGGAAAATGAGCAGTTCTTC. This translates into CASSFSGENEQFF.